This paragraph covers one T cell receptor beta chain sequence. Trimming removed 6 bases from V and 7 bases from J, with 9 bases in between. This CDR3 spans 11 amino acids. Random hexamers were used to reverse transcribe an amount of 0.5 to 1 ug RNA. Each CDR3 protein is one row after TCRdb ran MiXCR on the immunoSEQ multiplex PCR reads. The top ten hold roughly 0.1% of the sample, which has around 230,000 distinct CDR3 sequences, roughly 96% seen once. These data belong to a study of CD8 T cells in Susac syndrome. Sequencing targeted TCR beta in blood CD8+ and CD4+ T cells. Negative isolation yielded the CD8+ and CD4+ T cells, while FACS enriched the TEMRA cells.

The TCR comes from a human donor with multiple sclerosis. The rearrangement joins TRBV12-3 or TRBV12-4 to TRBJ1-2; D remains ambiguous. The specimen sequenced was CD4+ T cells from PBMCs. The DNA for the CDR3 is TGTGCCAGCAGCCCCAACAGTGGCTACACCTTC. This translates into CASSPNSGYTF.